The T cell receptor (beta chain) described here comes from a study of CD8+ T cells in alopecia areata. Specified treatment: oral pan-JAK inhibitor, 5-10 mg twice daily. From PBMCs, CD4+ and CD8+ T cells were sorted. This CDR3 is 15 amino acids long. Trimming left V 3 bases short and J 1 base short, with 14 bases between. Germline V gene sequence: CDR1 GTSNPN, CDR2 SVGIG (reference sequence). Extraction of RNA preceded its reverse transcription into cDNA, which served as the sequencing template. TCRdb keeps only in-frame clones here, not all; method: immunoSEQ multiplex PCR. The table has approximately 210,000 clones, roughly three fifths seen once; the top ten hold about 3%. Study outcomes and limitations: Since there was just one nonresponder, nobody can yet say how baseline CD8+ expansion ties to response. Patients showed less clear TCR sequence sharing than mice, possibly partly because of HLA diversity.

Notes on this clone: Its target is not known.

The sample in question was CD4+ T cells sorted from blood, obtained at week 4, from a patient treated with tofacitinib. The sequence came from a human donor with alopecia areata. The gene calls are TRBV30 and TRBJ2-3, with a weak D call TRBD1 (6 bases). The CDR3 nucleotides read TGTGCCTGGAGAGGGGGATGGCAGGGCACAGATACGCAGTATTTT. Translated: CAWRGGWQGTDTQYF.